This T cell receptor (beta chain) was observed in a study of regulatory T cells in long-lasting Graves disease. The overall study: Newly diagnosed Graves' patients took antithyroid drugs under 3 months. Findings of the study overall: Persistent patients shared thousands of public clonotypes among themselves. Newly diagnosed patients shared fewer, at around 970. Persistent disease favored TRBV28, TRBJ1-2 and TRBJ2-5.

This clonotype has ten or more counts. Antigen unknown. Time point indicated: newly diagnosed GD, antithyroid drugs for less than 3 months. The TCR library was made from RNA that had been extracted from PBMCs in TRIzol. Arm-PCR of CDR3 regions and iRepertoire HTBI primers were the basis on which TCR beta libraries were built. TCRdb analysed the multiplex PCR reads with MiXCR anew, one entry per CDR3 protein. The table shows under 300,000 distinct CDR3 sequences, with about 19% occurring only once. The V end was cut by 4 bases, the J end by 0 bases, with 13 bases between. This CDR3 spans 17 amino acids. Germline CDR1 reads SGHVS; CDR2 reads FNYEAQ.

The sample in question was peripheral blood mononuclear cells (PBMCs), obtained at new diagnosis, from a patient treated with antithyroid drugs. This TCR came from a female donor with Graves disease. The V gene is TRBV7-6, the J gene TRBJ2-6; D is undetermined. The CDR3 region has the DNA TGTGCCAGCAGCTACTACCTCCCAACCTCTGGGGCCAACGTCCTGACTTTC. Its protein product is CASSYYLPTSGANVLTF.